These T cell receptor beta chains were read from a single sample in a study of T-cell memory formation after mild COVID-19. TCRdb called the 5' RACE reads again in MiXCR, with one record for every CDR3 protein. The data hold some 130,000 distinct CDR3 sequences, with approximately 25% observed a single time. Specimen: PBMCs or a T cell subset sorted from them (not recorded which). The receptors stem from an adult woman who had mild COVID-19 (a few samples of this study predate the infection). Cell type and time point are not known. The CDR3 runs from the conserved cysteine through the conserved F or W. A D gene is named only where the DNA matches it firmly. Some rows mark clone size as missing; the rest say once, few, many or name a class of expanded clone.

d_gene,j_gene,v_gene,abundance,CDR3aa,CDR3nt
-,TRBJ1-2,TRBV7-9,once,CASFDGGARSYGYTF,TGTGCCAGCTTCGATGGGGGGGCTCGGAGTTATGGCTACACCTTC
TRBD2,TRBJ2-1,TRBV29-1,few,CSVETSGSHEQFF,TGCAGCGTTGAGACTAGCGGGAGCCATGAGCAGTTCTTC
TRBD1,TRBJ2-7,TRBV4-1,few,CASSPGQGALYEQYF,TGCGCCAGCAGCCCAGGACAGGGGGCTTTATACGAGCAGTACTTC
TRBD1,TRBJ1-1,TRBV29-1,-,CSANPGQGAYEAFF,TGCAGCGCCAACCCGGGACAGGGGGCATACGAAGCTTTCTTT
TRBD2,TRBJ2-1,TRBV7-9,-,CASSSPSGLPAGEQFF,TGTGCCAGCAGCTCCCCTTCGGGACTACCAGCGGGTGAGCAGTTCTTC
-,TRBJ2-7,TRBV6-5,-,CASSYSQWGRTYEQYF,TGTGCCAGCAGTTACTCCCAGTGGGGGCGCACCTACGAGCAGTACTTC
TRBD2,TRBJ2-1,TRBV4-3,-,CASSQGYAGGFYNEQFF,TGCGCCAGCAGCCAAGGCTATGCGGGAGGGTTCTACAATGAGCAGTTCTTC
TRBD2,TRBJ2-3,TRBV4-1,few,CASSPRERGGVTDTQYF,TGCGCCAGCAGCCCCAGGGAGCGGGGGGGCGTCACAGATACGCAGTATTTT
-,TRBJ2-2,TRBV24-1,-,CATRSDTNTGELFF,TGTGCCACCAGAAGTGACACCAACACCGGGGAGCTGTTTTTT
-,TRBJ1-2,TRBV9,few,CASSVDHGGTVSNYGYTF,TGTGCCAGCAGCGTAGATCATGGTGGGACCGTATCTAACTATGGCTACACCTTC
TRBD2,TRBJ2-3,TRBV4-3,few,CASSQDWIAGDTQYF,TGCGCCAGCAGCCAAGATTGGATAGCGGGAGATACGCAGTATTTT
-,TRBJ2-7,TRBV4-1,few,CASSQPGAYEQYF,TGCGCCAGCAGCCAACCAGGGGCCTACGAGCAGTACTTC
TRBD1,TRBJ1-6,TRBV12-3/TRBV12-4,-,CASSLARDSSPLHF,TGTGCCAGCAGTTTAGCACGGGACAGTTCTCCCCTCCACTTT
-,TRBJ2-3,TRBV7-8,medium-sized,CASSHSGSTGDTQYF,TGTGCCAGCAGCCATAGCGGCTCAACGGGGGATACGCAGTATTTT
-,TRBJ2-5,TRBV6-2/TRBV6-3,many,CASSPGLAGETQYF,TGTGCCAGCAGTCCTGGACTGGCAGGGGAGACCCAGTACTTC